The rows below give T cell receptor beta chains drawn from one sample of a study of blood T cells in healthy people across ages. Using its own MiXCR run on the 5' RACE reads, TCRdb lists one record per CDR3 protein. There are under 2 million distinct CDR3 sequences in the sample; about 31% occur only once, and about 11% lies in the top ten. Sequencing input: blood. These receptors were obtained from a woman aged 30 to 39 in good health. CDR3s include the opening cysteine and the closing phenylalanine or tryptophan. The order of the fields is clone size, D gene, V gene, J gene, CDR3 DNA, CDR3 protein. The D gene is left open where the match is weak. Only part of the rows carry a size: once, few, many, or a class if the clone is expanded.

size: .; D: .; V: TRBV29-1; J: TRBJ2-3; DNA: TGCAGCGTTAGTCGGCAGTATAGCACAGATACGCAGTATTTT; CDR3: CSVSRQYSTDTQYF
size: .; D: TRBD2; V: TRBV29-1; J: TRBJ2-5; DNA: TGCGGCGTTGACGGGGGGAGCGAGACCCAGTACTTC; CDR3: CGVDGGSETQYF
size: .; D: TRBD2; V: TRBV20-1; J: TRBJ2-1; DNA: TGCAGTGCTAGGGTTACCGGGACTAGACCGAGAAATGAGCAGTTCTTC; CDR3: CSARVTGTRPRNEQFF
size: many; D: TRBD2; V: TRBV7-9; J: TRBJ2-7; DNA: TGTGCCAGCAGCACCTCGGGACTAGCGGGGACCTACGAGCAGTACTTC; CDR3: CASSTSGLAGTYEQYF
size: .; D: TRBD1; V: TRBV15; J: TRBJ1-2; DNA: TGTGCCACCAGGCCACTCGGGAGGGCAGGGGGTAACTATGGCTACACCTTC; CDR3: CATRPLGRAGGNYGYTF
size: .; D: .; V: TRBV7-9; J: TRBJ2-1; DNA: TGTGCCAGCAGCCAACTAGACAATGAGCAGTTCTTC; CDR3: CASSQLDNEQFF
size: .; D: .; V: TRBV29-1; J: TRBJ1-2; DNA: TGCAGCGCCGAGAGGGTGACAGACTATGGCTACACCTTC; CDR3: CSAERVTDYGYTF
size: .; D: .; V: TRBV4-1; J: TRBJ1-1; DNA: TGCGCCAGCAGCCAAAACTCGTTGAACACTGAAGCTTTCTTT; CDR3: CASSQNSLNTEAFF
size: few; D: .; V: TRBV30; J: TRBJ1-5; DNA: TGTGCCTGGAGTAGAGGCAGCCGCAATCAGCCCCAGCATTTT; CDR3: CAWSRGSRNQPQHF
size: .; D: TRBD2; V: TRBV27; J: TRBJ2-3; DNA: TGTGCCAGCAGTTTTGTCCTAGCGGGGGGCACAGATACGCAGTATTTT; CDR3: CASSFVLAGGTDTQYF
size: few; D: .; V: TRBV5-5; J: TRBJ2-7; DNA: TGTGCCAGCAGCTGGACAGACCTAAGGACCTACGAGCAGTACTTC; CDR3: CASSWTDLRTYEQYF
size: .; D: .; V: TRBV10-3; J: TRBJ1-5; DNA: TGTGCCATCAGTGAACAGGGCCCTCAGCCCCAGCATTTT; CDR3: CAISEQGPQPQHF
size: .; D: TRBD2; V: TRBV9; J: TRBJ2-3; DNA: TGTGCCAGCAGCGTAGGATCCAGCGGGGGGGCAGATACGCAGTATTTT; CDR3: CASSVGSSGGADTQYF
size: .; D: .; V: TRBV9; J: TRBJ1-2; DNA: TGTGCCAGCAGCGCTAGTGGGACTCTCTATGGCTACACCTTC; CDR3: CASSASGTLYGYTF
size: .; D: .; V: TRBV27; J: TRBJ1-5; DNA: TGTGCCAGCAGTAACGGGGGCATCGGTCAGCCCCAGCATTTT; CDR3: CASSNGGIGQPQHF
size: .; D: .; V: TRBV2; J: TRBJ1-4; DNA: TGTGCCACCACCATAGGACCGGGGGATGAAAAACTGTTTTTT; CDR3: CATTIGPGDEKLFF
size: few; D: .; V: TRBV5-1; J: TRBJ1-5; DNA: TGCGCCAGCAGCTTGGCCGGGATCCACAATCAGCCCCAGCATTTT; CDR3: CASSLAGIHNQPQHF
size: .; D: .; V: TRBV3-1; J: TRBJ1-3; DNA: TGTGCCAGCAGCCAAGATTTACAGTGGGGAAACACCATATATTTT; CDR3: CASSQDLQWGNTIYF
size: few; D: .; V: TRBV28; J: TRBJ1-2; DNA: TGTGCCAGCACTACTTCCCTAGGGGGTGGCTATGGCTACACCTTC; CDR3: CASTTSLGGGYGYTF
size: .; D: .; V: TRBV5-1; J: TRBJ2-7; DNA: TGCGCCAGCAGCTCGGAGATACAGTCCGTGCAGTACTTC; CDR3: CASSSEIQSVQYF
size: few; D: TRBD1; V: TRBV4-2; J: TRBJ2-5; DNA: TGTGCCAGCAGCCAGGAATTTGCGGACAGGGGAGAGACCCAGTACTTC; CDR3: CASSQEFADRGETQYF
size: .; D: .; V: TRBV10-2; J: TRBJ2-4; DNA: TGCGCCAGCAGTGAAGGAGCCGTAGGCAAAAACATTCAGTACTTC; CDR3: CASSEGAVGKNIQYF
size: .; D: .; V: TRBV5-1; J: TRBJ1-2; DNA: TGCGCCATCCTAGGGTTCGGCTACACCTTC; CDR3: CAILGFGYTF
size: .; D: TRBD2; V: TRBV28; J: TRBJ2-1; DNA: TGTGCCAGCGATAGCCGAGCGGGAGCGGTGCAGTTCTTC; CDR3: CASDSRAGAVQFF
size: few; D: TRBD2; V: TRBV27; J: TRBJ2-7; DNA: TGTGCCAGCAATACGAAGGCTAGCGGGCGATACTACGAGCAGTACTTC; CDR3: CASNTKASGRYYEQYF
size: .; D: .; V: TRBV6-1; J: TRBJ2-1; DNA: TGTGCCAGCAATCCAATCGGACAGTTCGAGCAGTTCTTC; CDR3: CASNPIGQFEQFF
size: few; D: TRBD1; V: TRBV13; J: TRBJ1-4; DNA: TGTGCCAGCAGCTTATGGCGTGGACAGGGACTTGAAAAACTGTTTTTT; CDR3: CASSLWRGQGLEKLFF
size: .; D: .; V: TRBV4-1; J: TRBJ2-1; DNA: TGCGCCAGCAGCCACGCGGACCTAATCACTTTCGGGGAGCAGTTCTTC; CDR3: CASSHADLITFGEQFF
size: .; D: TRBD2; V: TRBV3-1; J: TRBJ2-5; DNA: TGTGCCAGCAGCCTCCGAGGCCCGGCTAGCGGGGGGCCGAAAGAGACCCAGTACTTC; CDR3: CASSLRGPASGGPKETQYF
size: .; D: .; V: TRBV6-1; J: TRBJ1-5; DNA: TGTGCCAGCAGTGACTGGGAGAATCAGCCCCAGCATTTT; CDR3: CASSDWENQPQHF
size: .; D: .; V: TRBV15; J: TRBJ2-7; DNA: TGTGCCACCAGCGGCAGGGCTATCGGGGACGAGCAGTACTTC; CDR3: CATSGRAIGDEQYF
size: .; D: .; V: TRBV7-2; J: TRBJ1-2; DNA: TGTGCCAGCAGCTTAAAACCGGTTGACGGCGGTTGCACCTTC; CDR3: CASSLKPVDGGCTF
size: many; D: TRBD1; V: TRBV29-1; J: TRBJ2-3; DNA: TGCAGCGTTGGACAGGGATACCCCACAGATACGCAGTATTTT; CDR3: CSVGQGYPTDTQYF
size: .; D: .; V: TRBV6-5; J: TRBJ2-7; DNA: TGTGCCAGCAGCACGGGGGGCAGGGCATCCTACGAGCAGTACTTC; CDR3: CASSTGGRASYEQYF
size: .; D: TRBD2; V: TRBV12-3/TRBV12-4; J: TRBJ2-1; DNA: TGTGCCAGCAGTTTGAAACTAGCGGGAGGCAATGAGCAGTTCTTC; CDR3: CASSLKLAGGNEQFF
size: .; D: .; V: TRBV20-1; J: TRBJ2-3; DNA: TGCAGTGCTAGAGAAAAGACTAGCACAGATACGCAGTATTTT; CDR3: CSAREKTSTDTQYF
size: .; D: TRBD2; V: TRBV5-1; J: TRBJ2-7; DNA: TGCGCCAGCAGCTTGGCTAGTGGACTAGCGGGCGAGCAGTACTTC; CDR3: CASSLASGLAGEQYF
size: .; D: .; V: TRBV3-1; J: TRBJ2-2; DNA: TGTGCCAGCAGCCAAGGGCAGGCCACCGGGGAGCTGTTTTTT; CDR3: CASSQGQATGELFF
size: .; D: TRBD2; V: TRBV9; J: TRBJ2-1; DNA: TGTGCCAGCAGCCTTGCGGGGGAACTCTACAATGAGCAGTTCTTC; CDR3: CASSLAGELYNEQFF
size: few; D: TRBD2; V: TRBV28; J: TRBJ2-3; DNA: TGTGCCAGCAGTAGCGGGAGAGGAGATACGCAGTATTTT; CDR3: CASSSGRGDTQYF
size: .; D: .; V: TRBV20-1; J: TRBJ2-7; DNA: TGCAGTGCACTCGACGAGGAGCAGTACTTC; CDR3: CSALDEEQYF
size: .; D: .; V: TRBV5-1; J: TRBJ1-4; DNA: TGCGCCAGCAGCCTAGGGACAAAGGGGGCAACTAATGAAAAACTGTTTTTT; CDR3: CASSLGTKGATNEKLFF
size: .; D: TRBD1; V: TRBV20-1; J: TRBJ2-7; DNA: TGCAGTGCTAGAGGCGCGGACAGGGCCTACGAGCAGTACTTC; CDR3: CSARGADRAYEQYF
size: .; D: TRBD1; V: TRBV20-1; J: TRBJ2-1; DNA: TGCAGTGCTAGCCCGGGACAGGAGAGTAACTACAATGAGCAGTTCTTC; CDR3: CSASPGQESNYNEQFF
size: few; D: .; V: TRBV28; J: TRBJ2-5; DNA: TGTGCCAGCAGTTTGGACACCCGGCCAGAGACCCAGTACTTC; CDR3: CASSLDTRPETQYF
size: .; D: .; V: TRBV7-9; J: TRBJ1-5; DNA: TGTGCCAGCACCGGGGGTTCTGGCAATCAGCCCCAGCATTTT; CDR3: CASTGGSGNQPQHF
size: .; D: TRBD1; V: TRBV4-1; J: TRBJ1-1; DNA: TGCGCCAGCAGCCAGACGCCTACAGGGGCCTTAAGTAGAGATACTGAAGCTTTCTTT; CDR3: CASSQTPTGALSRDTEAFF
size: .; D: TRBD1; V: TRBV20-1; J: TRBJ1-2; DNA: TGCAGTGCATCACCGGGACAGCAAGCATGGGGCTACACCTTC; CDR3: CSASPGQQAWGYTF
size: .; D: .; V: TRBV7-3; J: TRBJ1-2; DNA: TGTGCCAGCAGCCCAGGTCCGATCTATGGCTACACCTTC; CDR3: CASSPGPIYGYTF
size: few; D: .; V: TRBV4-1; J: TRBJ1-5; DNA: TGCGCCAGCAGCCCCGCGGGCAACAGGGTTGGTCAGCCCCAGCATTTT; CDR3: CASSPAGNRVGQPQHF
size: few; D: .; V: TRBV6-2/TRBV6-3; J: TRBJ2-1; DNA: TGTGCCAGCAGTTACGGCGGGCCCCCCTACAATGAGCAGTTCTTC; CDR3: CASSYGGPPYNEQFF
size: .; D: .; V: TRBV28; J: TRBJ1-2; DNA: TGTGCCAGCAGTTCCCCCTTGGAGGGTAACTATGGCTACACCTTC; CDR3: CASSSPLEGNYGYTF
size: once; D: .; V: TRBV10-1; J: TRBJ1-4; DNA: TGCGCCAGCAGTCCCGACGGCTGGAACTCGGGGAATGAAAAACCGTTTTTT; CDR3: CASSPDGWNSGNEKPFF
size: .; D: .; V: TRBV20-1; J: TRBJ1-4; DNA: TGCAGTGCTTACAGGAATGAAAAACTGTTTTTT; CDR3: CSAYRNEKLFF
size: once; D: .; V: TRBV9; J: TRBJ2-1; DNA: TGTGCCAGCAGCGGCCATACGGGAGAGACCCAGTTCTTC; CDR3: CASSGHTGETQFF
size: .; D: .; V: TRBV6-2/TRBV6-3; J: TRBJ1-2; DNA: TGTGCCAGCCTCGGACGCCCGATAGGGAGAGACGGCTACACCTTC; CDR3: CASLGRPIGRDGYTF
size: few; D: .; V: TRBV24-1; J: TRBJ2-5; DNA: TGTGCCACCAGTGAGGCCCACAGGGAGACCCAGTACTTC; CDR3: CATSEAHRETQYF
size: many; D: TRBD1; V: TRBV12-3/TRBV12-4; J: TRBJ2-1; DNA: TGTGCCAGCACCCCCAGGGGGCTGAATGATGAGCAGTTCTTC; CDR3: CASTPRGLNDEQFF
size: many; D: TRBD1; V: TRBV29-1; J: TRBJ2-3; DNA: TGCAGCATTCGCGTGTCAGGGGGCTGGGATACGCAGTATTTT; CDR3: CSIRVSGGWDTQYF
size: many; D: .; V: TRBV4-1; J: TRBJ2-5; DNA: TGCGCCAGCAGCCGGGAGGGGGGGATCCAAGAGACCCAGTACTTC; CDR3: CASSREGGIQETQYF